These T cell receptor beta chains were read from a single sample in a study of T cells expressing NK-cell markers. TCRdb re-analyzed the 5' RACE reads; it lists each CDR3 protein once, without DNA. The sample includes hundreds of thousands of distinct CDR3 sequences. Sequencing used blood T cells: a sorted CD56 or NKG2C T cell subset, CD4+ or CD8+ T cells, or bulk PBMC T cells (not recorded which). The receptors stem from a woman aged 18-70 years in good health. Each CDR3 is given with its conserved first and last residue.

>TRBJ1-2|TRBV4-3
CASSQGSSPRGTYGYTF
>TRBJ2-1|TRBV11-1
CASSTRTSGGYNEQFF
>TRBJ2-1|TRBV5-1
CASSLQTEEYNEQFF
>TRBJ1-5|TRBV5-1
CASSLGEPRGPQHF
>TRBJ2-3|TRBV6-2/TRBV6-3
CASSSTPNRWTFPLGDTQYF
>TRBJ2-7|TRBV20-1
CSARKGGPTYEQYF
>TRBJ2-3|TRBV5-6
CASSLIGTGSTDTQYF
>TRBJ2-5|TRBV5-1
CASSFGYRETQYF
>TRBJ2-4|TRBV12-3/TRBV12-4
CASGRSGQTLAKNIQYF
>TRBJ2-3|TRBV9
CASSSSGNTDTQYF
>TRBJ1-3|TRBV28
CASSSEGIPGNTIYF
>TRBJ1-1|TRBV7-3
CASSSQQGATEAFF
>TRBJ1-2|TRBV7-2
CASSPSRGSSGYTF
>TRBJ2-5|TRBV6-6
CASSYQGTETQYF
>TRBJ2-5|TRBV4-3
CASSQDRRETQYF
>TRBJ2-5|TRBV12-3/TRBV12-4
CASSLRQGRYFGKETQYF
>TRBJ2-5|TRBV7-2
CASSLARQYLETQYF
>TRBJ2-5|TRBV15
CATSRTPGQGWQETQYF
>TRBJ2-1|TRBV4-3
CASSQDGGRNEQFF
>TRBJ2-1|TRBV10-3
CAIRGGFDEQFF
>TRBJ2-4|TRBV29-1
CSVVADRVGNIQYF
>TRBJ1-5|TRBV6-1
CASSLDRGLGNQPQHF
>TRBJ1-1|TRBV7-6
CASSARRERASTEAFF
>TRBJ1-5|TRBV20-1
CSASPRQGRQPQHF
>TRBJ2-3|TRBV4-1
CASSRTLLSGGASTSTDTQYF
>TRBJ2-3|TRBV7-2
CASSLQGSAQYF
>TRBJ2-3|TRBV3-1
CASSPRLGTSVVDTQYF